This record covers a single TCR beta chain. Its antigen remains unidentified. At one end, the junction sequence differs from germline, possibly due to a read error. TCRbeta libraries were built with three rounds of nested PCR, modified from ARM-PCR. One entry per CDR3 protein results from TCRdb running MiXCR on the multiplex PCR reads. Of some 51,000 distinct CDR3 sequences in the sample, about 68% were seen once. The data derive from a study of tumor and adjacent non-tumor tissue in lung cancer. Study details: Each sample yielded roughly 4 million productive TCRbeta reads on average.

RNA was extracted from bulk tissue without any cell sorting. Distant lung tissue was collected more than 3 cm away from the tumor edge. The CDR3 length is 11 residues. Per the germline V gene, CDR1 is SQVTM and CDR2 is ANQGSEA. Whole-study findings and limits: Significantly higher TCR diversity was found in tumor than normal lung. Shorter survival was associated with higher TCR diversity in tumors. In normal lung, the top 100 clones were significantly more dominant than in tumor.

Material for sequencing was distant non-tumor lung tissue. The receptor was derived from a woman in her 70s with non-small cell lung cancer. This sequence joins TRBV29-1 and TRBJ2-7, with no clear D. The CDR3 DNA reads TGCAACGTTGCGACCGGCGCCGAGCAGTACTTC. Amino acid sequence: CNVATGAEQYF.